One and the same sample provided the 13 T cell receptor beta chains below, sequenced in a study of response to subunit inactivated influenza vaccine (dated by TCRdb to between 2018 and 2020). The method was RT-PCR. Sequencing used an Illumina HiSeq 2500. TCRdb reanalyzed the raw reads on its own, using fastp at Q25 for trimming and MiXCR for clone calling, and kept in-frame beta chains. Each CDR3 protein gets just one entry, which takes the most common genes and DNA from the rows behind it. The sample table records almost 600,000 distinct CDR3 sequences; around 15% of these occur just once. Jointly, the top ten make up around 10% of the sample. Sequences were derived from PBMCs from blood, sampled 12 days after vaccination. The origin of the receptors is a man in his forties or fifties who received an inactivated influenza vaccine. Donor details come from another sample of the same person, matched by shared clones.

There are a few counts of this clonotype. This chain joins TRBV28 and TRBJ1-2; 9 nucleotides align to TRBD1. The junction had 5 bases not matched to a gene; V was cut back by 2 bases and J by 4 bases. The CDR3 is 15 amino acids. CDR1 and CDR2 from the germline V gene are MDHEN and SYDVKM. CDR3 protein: CASSLLGQGGYGYTF. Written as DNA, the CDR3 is TGTGCCAGCAGTTTACTGGGACAGGGAGGCTATGGCTACACCTTC.

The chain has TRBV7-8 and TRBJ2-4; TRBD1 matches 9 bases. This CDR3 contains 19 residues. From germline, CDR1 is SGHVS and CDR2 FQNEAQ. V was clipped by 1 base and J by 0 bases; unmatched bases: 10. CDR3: CASSLVWGNRGLAKNIQYF. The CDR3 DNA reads TGTGCCAGCAGCTTAGTTTGGGGGAACAGGGGGCTAGCCAAAAACATTCAGTACTTC.

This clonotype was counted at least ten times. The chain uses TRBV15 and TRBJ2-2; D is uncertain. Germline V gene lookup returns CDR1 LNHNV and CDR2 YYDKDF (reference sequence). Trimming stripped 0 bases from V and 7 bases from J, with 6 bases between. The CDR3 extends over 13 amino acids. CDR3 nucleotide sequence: TGTGCCACCAGCAGAGAATTACTCGGGGAGCTGTTTTTT. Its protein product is CATSRELLGELFF.

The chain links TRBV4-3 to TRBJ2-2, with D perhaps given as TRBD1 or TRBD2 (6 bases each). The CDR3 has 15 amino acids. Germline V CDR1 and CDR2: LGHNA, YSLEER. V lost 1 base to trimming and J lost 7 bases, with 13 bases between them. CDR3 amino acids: CASSQVWGAIGELFF. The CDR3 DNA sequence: TGCGCCAGCAGCCAAGTTTGGGGGGCTATCGGGGAGCTGTTTTTT.

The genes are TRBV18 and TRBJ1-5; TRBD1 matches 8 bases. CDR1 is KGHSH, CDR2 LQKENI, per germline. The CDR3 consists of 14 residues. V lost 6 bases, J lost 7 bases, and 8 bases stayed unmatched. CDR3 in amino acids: CASSGTGGSQPQHF. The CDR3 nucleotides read TGTGCCAGCTCGGGGACAGGCGGAAGCCAGCCCCAGCATTTT.

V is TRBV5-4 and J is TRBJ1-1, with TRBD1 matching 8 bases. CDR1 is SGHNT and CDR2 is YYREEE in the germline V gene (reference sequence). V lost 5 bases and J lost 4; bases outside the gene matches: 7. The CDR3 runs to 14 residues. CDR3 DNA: TGTGCCAGCAGATTAGGACAGGGAATCACTGAAGCTTTCTTT. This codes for CASRLGQGITEAFF.

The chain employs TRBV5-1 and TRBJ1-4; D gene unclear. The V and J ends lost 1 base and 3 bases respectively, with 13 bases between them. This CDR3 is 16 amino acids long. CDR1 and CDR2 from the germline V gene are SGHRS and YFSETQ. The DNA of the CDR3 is TGCGCCAGCAGCTTGTCGGCAGTCTCTGCTAATGAAAAACTGTTTTTT. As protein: CASSLSAVSANEKLFF.

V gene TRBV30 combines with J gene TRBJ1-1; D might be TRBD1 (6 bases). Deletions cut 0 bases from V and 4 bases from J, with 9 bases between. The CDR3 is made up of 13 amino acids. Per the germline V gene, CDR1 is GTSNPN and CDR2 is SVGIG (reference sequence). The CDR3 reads CAWSVTGTTEAFF. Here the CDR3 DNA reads TGTGCCTGGAGTGTAACAGGGACCACTGAAGCTTTCTTT.

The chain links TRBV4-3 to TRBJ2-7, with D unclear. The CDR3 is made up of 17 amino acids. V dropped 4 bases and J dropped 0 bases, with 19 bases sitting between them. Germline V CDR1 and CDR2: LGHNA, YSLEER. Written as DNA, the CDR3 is TGCGCCAGCAGCCCTCACATGACGGACGCTTCCTCCTACGAGCAGTACTTC. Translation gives CASSPHMTDASSYEQYF.

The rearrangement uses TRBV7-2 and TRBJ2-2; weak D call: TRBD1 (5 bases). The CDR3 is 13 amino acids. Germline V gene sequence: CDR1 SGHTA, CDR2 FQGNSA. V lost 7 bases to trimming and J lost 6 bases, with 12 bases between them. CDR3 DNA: TGTGCCAGCACCCAATTGGGGCCCGGGGAGCTGTTTTTT. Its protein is CASTQLGPGELFF.

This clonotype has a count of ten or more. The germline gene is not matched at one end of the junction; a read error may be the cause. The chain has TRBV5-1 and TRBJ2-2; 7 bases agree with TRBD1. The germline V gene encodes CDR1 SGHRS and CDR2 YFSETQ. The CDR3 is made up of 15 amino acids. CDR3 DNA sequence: TGTGCCAGCAGCCTCACAGGGGCGAACACCGGGGAGCTGTTTTTT. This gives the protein CASSLTGANTGELFF.

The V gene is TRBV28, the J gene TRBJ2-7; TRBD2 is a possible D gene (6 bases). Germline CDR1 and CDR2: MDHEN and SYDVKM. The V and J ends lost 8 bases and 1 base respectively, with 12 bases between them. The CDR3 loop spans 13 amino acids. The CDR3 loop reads CASQGGRSYEQYF. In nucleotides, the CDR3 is TGTGCCAGCCAGGGAGGCCGATCCTACGAGCAGTACTTC.

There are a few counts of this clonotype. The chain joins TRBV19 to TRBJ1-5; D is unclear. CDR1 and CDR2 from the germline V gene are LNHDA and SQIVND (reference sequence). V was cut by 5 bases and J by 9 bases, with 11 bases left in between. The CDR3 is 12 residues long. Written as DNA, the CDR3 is TGTGCCAGTAGTCAGGCTGCGGGGCCCCAGCATTTT. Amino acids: CASSQAAGPQHF.